The 21 T cell receptor beta chains below come from one sample, sequenced in a study of CD8 T cells in ankylosing spondylitis. Each CDR3 protein gets one entry after TCRdb re-called the 5' RACE reads with MiXCR. Among 110,000 to 150,000 distinct CDR3 sequences listed, roughly 8% were seen once. The specimen was synovial fluid, either unsorted or a sorted T cell fraction (not recorded which). Receptors originate from a male donor with ankylosing spondylitis.

This clonotype was observed many times. The chain employs TRBV20-1 and TRBJ2-1, with 7 bases identical to TRBD2. The CDR3 runs 15 residues. With V trimmed by 0 bases and J by 4 bases, 6 bases remained unmatched. Germline CDR1 is DFQATT and CDR2 is SNEGSKA (reference sequence). The CDR3 DNA follows: TGCAGTGCTAGAGATCCAGCGGGGAGTTACAATGAGCAGTTCTTC. It codes for CSARDPAGSYNEQFF.

There are many counts of this clonotype. The gene calls are TRBV28 and TRBJ2-7; either TRBD1 or TRBD2 may supply D (6 bases each). CDR3 size: 12 residues. Germline assignment: CDR1 MDHEN and CDR2 SYDVKM. V was trimmed by 5 bases and J by 6 bases, leaving 11 bases between them. CDR3 loop: CASSGGGLEQYF. The CDR3, as DNA: TGTGCCAGCAGTGGTGGGGGGCTCGAGCAGTACTTC.

This clonotype was seen many times. The gene calls are TRBV7-9 and TRBJ1-1; D may be TRBD1 (6 bases). Germline assignment: CDR1 SEHNR and CDR2 FQNEAQ (reference sequence). This CDR3 is 13 amino acids long. Trimming took 3 bases from V and 8 from J, leaving 13 bases between them. Written as DNA, the CDR3 is TGTGCCAGCAGCTTTTTCCCGGACAGAGAAGCTTTCTTT. It encodes CASSFFPDREAFF.

This clonotype was seen a handful of times. The chain has TRBV6-5 and TRBJ1-2; 8 nucleotides align to TRBD1. Per germline, CDR1 MNHEY and CDR2 SVGAGI. V was pared by 4 bases and J by 6 bases, with 7 bases of the junction left unmatched. This CDR3 has 14 residues. The CDR3, as DNA: TGTGCCAGCAGTTCCCCGGACAGGGCCCATGGCTACACCTTC. It encodes CASSSPDRAHGYTF.

This clonotype has more than one count but fewer than ten. The chain joins TRBV28 to TRBJ1-2; D is unclear. The CDR3 sequence is 13 residues long. CDR1 MDHEN and CDR2 SYDVKM come from the germline V gene. V dropped 6 bases and J dropped 4 bases, with 12 bases sitting between them. The CDR3 DNA follows: TGTGCCAGCAGGAATTGGGAGCGCTATGGCTACACCTTC. Translation: CASRNWERYGYTF.

The V and J genes are TRBV7-9 and TRBJ1-1; D gene ambiguous. Germline V gives CDR1 SEHNR, CDR2 FQNEAQ (reference sequence). The CDR3 is 14 amino acids. V was pared by 1 base and J by 3 bases, with 9 bases between. CDR3 amino acids: CASSLVRWDTEAFF. The CDR3 DNA is TGTGCCAGCAGCTTAGTTCGGTGGGACACTGAAGCTTTCTTT.

By share, this clonotype counts as medium-sized (0.01 to 0.1%). This rearrangement joins TRBV7-2 to TRBJ2-2; D gene uncertain. Per germline, CDR1 SGHTA and CDR2 FQGNSA. The CDR3 contains 12 residues. V was clipped by 4 bases and J by 1 base, with 1 base between them. The CDR3 sequence is CASSWNTGELFF. The DNA of the CDR3 is TGTGCCAGCAGCTGGAACACCGGGGAGCTGTTTTTT.

The chain combines TRBV4-1 with TRBJ1-2; D is perhaps TRBD1 (5 bases). The CDR3 covers 15 residues. V was trimmed by 0 bases and J by 7 bases, leaving 15 bases between them. Germline CDR1 reads MGHRA; CDR2 reads YSYEKL. The CDR3 here is CASSQDWGGLVGYTF. In DNA, the CDR3 is TGCGCCAGCAGCCAAGATTGGGGGGGACTGGTTGGCTACACCTTC.

V usage is TRBV4-2 and J usage is TRBJ1-1; 9 nucleotides align to TRBD1. The V gene's germline CDR1 is LGHNA and CDR2 YNFKEQ. The junction had 14 bases not matched to a gene; V was cut back by 0 bases and J by 12 bases. This CDR3 region has 16 residues. The CDR3 is CASSQDWGARTGDPFF. The CDR3 nucleotides are TGTGCCAGCAGCCAAGATTGGGGGGCCAGGACAGGGGACCCTTTCTTT.

This clonotype was seen repeatedly, ten times or more. The J gene is TRBJ1-2, the V gene TRBV6-5; 9 bases are shared with TRBD1. Germline V gives CDR1 MNHEY, CDR2 SVGAGI. There are 15 residues in the CDR3. Germline trimming cut 4 bases from V and 2 bases from J; bases unmatched to any gene: 5. CDR3 sequence reads: CASSWTGTGNYGYTF. For the CDR3, the DNA is TGTGCCAGCAGTTGGACCGGGACAGGGAACTATGGCTACACCTTC.

This clonotype has more than one count but fewer than ten. This chain connects TRBV20-1 to TRBJ2-5; D possibly corresponds to TRBD1 (5 bases). V was clipped by 6 bases and J by 4 bases, with 18 bases between them. The CDR3 is made up of 14 amino acids. Germline V gene data show CDR1 as DFQATT and CDR2 as SNEGSKA (reference sequence). The CDR3: CSAHKAGQRETQYF. The CDR3 nucleotides are TGCAGTGCCCACAAGGCAGGGCAGCGAGAGACCCAGTACTTC.

This clonotype has more than one count but fewer than ten. This chain connects TRBV6-2 or TRBV6-3 to TRBJ2-3; TRBD2 agrees at 10 bases. J lost 6 bases, V lost 6 bases, and 6 bases had no gene match. The CDR3 consists of 14 residues. Germline values: CDR1 MNHEY, CDR2 SVGEGT. CDR3 region: CASSPAGLADTQYF. The CDR3 coding sequence is TGTGCCAGCAGCCCCGCGGGACTAGCGGATACGCAGTATTTT.

V usage is TRBV27 and J usage is TRBJ1-6, with a possible D match to TRBD1 (5 bases). CDR3 length: 15 amino acids. Trimming stripped 3 bases from V and 2 bases from J, with 8 bases between. Germline values: CDR1 MNHEY, CDR2 SMNVEV (reference sequence). The CDR3 nucleotides read TGTGCCAGCAGTTTTGGGGACGCCTATAATTCACCCCTCCACTTT. It is translated as CASSFGDAYNSPLHF.

The gene calls are TRBV20-1 and TRBJ2-1; maybe TRBD2 (6 bases). This CDR3 has 14 amino acids. Deletions cut 5 bases from V and 2 bases from J, with 13 bases between. CDR1 and CDR2 from the germline V gene are DFQATT and SNEGSKA (reference sequence). The CDR3 DNA is TGCAGTGCTCTCCGGGACTCCGCCTACAATGAGCAGTTCTTC. This codes for CSALRDSAYNEQFF.

This clonotype was seen ten or more times. This sequence joins TRBV20-1 and TRBJ2-2; 10 bases are shared with TRBD1. V was pared by 1 base and J by 5 bases, with 7 bases of the junction left unmatched. Germline V lookup: CDR1 DFQATT, CDR2 SNEGSKA (reference sequence). There are 16 residues in the CDR3. The CDR3 DNA is TGCAGTGCTAGAGGGGCGGGACAGGGGATAACCGGGGAGCTGTTTTTT. Translation gives CSARGAGQGITGELFF.

The chain recombines TRBV19 with TRBJ1-1; D unresolved. The germline gives CDR1 LNHDA, CDR2 SQIVND (reference sequence). V was pared by 5 bases and J by 4 bases, with 17 bases between. This CDR3 region has 15 residues. CDR3 nucleotide sequence: TGTGCCAGTAGTCAATGGGGAGGGCGCGGCACTGAAGCTTTCTTT. Encoded protein: CASSQWGGRGTEAFF.

This clonotype came up many times. J is TRBJ1-5 and V is TRBV6-2 or TRBV6-3; TRBD1 matches 9 bases. CDR1 MNHEY and CDR2 SVGEGT come from the germline V gene. The trim removed 5 bases at V and 7 bases at J, leaving 12 bases unmatched. This CDR3 is 16 amino acids long. The CDR3 here is CASSDLWTGAGQPQHF. The CDR3 coding sequence is TGTGCCAGCAGTGACCTCTGGACAGGGGCAGGCCAGCCCCAGCATTTT.

This clonotype has a count of ten or more. This chain links TRBV5-4 with TRBJ2-7; D is unresolved. CDR1 is SGHNT, CDR2 YYREEE, per germline (reference sequence). This CDR3 has 13 residues. Trimming stripped 1 base from V and 9 bases from J, with 14 bases between. DNA of the CDR3: TGTGCCAGCAGCTTGAAGGGCAACTCGGTGCAGTACTTC. This translates into CASSLKGNSVQYF.

This clonotype was detected a few times. This chain joins TRBV5-6 and TRBJ1-1; D remains unclear. Germline CDR1 and CDR2: SGHDT and YYEEEE. V lost 7 bases and J lost 6, with 22 bases in between. This CDR3 is 15 amino acids long. Here the CDR3 reads CASGPGRAGPAEAFF. CDR3 nucleotide sequence: TGTGCCAGCGGCCCCGGGCGGGCAGGTCCCGCTGAAGCTTTCTTT.

This clonotype appeared a few times. The J gene is TRBJ1-1, the V gene TRBV20-1; 7 bases are a match to TRBD1. This CDR3 has 14 amino acids. Per the germline V gene, CDR1 is DFQATT and CDR2 is SNEGSKA (reference sequence). J was trimmed by 6 bases and V by 2 bases; bases with no gene match: 9. The CDR3 protein is CSARPHRGGAEAFF. The CDR3 coding sequence is TGCAGTGCTAGACCGCACAGGGGAGGCGCTGAAGCTTTCTTT.

V gene TRBV20-1 combines with J gene TRBJ2-3, with 8 bases fitting TRBD2. The CDR3 consists of 17 residues. The junction had 9 bases not matched to a gene; V was cut back by 0 bases and J by 1 base. Germline loops: CDR1 DFQATT, CDR2 SNEGSKA (reference sequence). In nucleotides, the CDR3 is TGCAGTGCTAGAGATCCGGCTAGCGGGCGGGGCACAGATACGCAGTATTTT. It encodes CSARDPASGRGTDTQYF.